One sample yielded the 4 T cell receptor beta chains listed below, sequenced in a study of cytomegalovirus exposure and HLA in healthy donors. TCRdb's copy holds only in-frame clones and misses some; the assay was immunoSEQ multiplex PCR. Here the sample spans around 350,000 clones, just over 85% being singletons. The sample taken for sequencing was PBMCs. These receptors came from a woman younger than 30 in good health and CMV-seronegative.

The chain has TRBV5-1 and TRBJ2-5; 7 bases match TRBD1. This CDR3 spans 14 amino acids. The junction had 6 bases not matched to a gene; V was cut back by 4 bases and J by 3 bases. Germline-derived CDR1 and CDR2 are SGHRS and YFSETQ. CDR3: CASSPMGQKETQYF. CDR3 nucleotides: TGCGCCAGCAGCCCCATGGGACAGAAAGAGACCCAGTACTTC.

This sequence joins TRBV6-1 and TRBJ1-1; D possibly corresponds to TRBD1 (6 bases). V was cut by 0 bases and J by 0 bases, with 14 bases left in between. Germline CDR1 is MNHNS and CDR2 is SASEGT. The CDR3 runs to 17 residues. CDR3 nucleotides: TGTGCCAGCAGTGAAGCTCTGGACAGAGCTTTGAACACTGAAGCTTTCTTT. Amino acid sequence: CASSEALDRALNTEAFF.

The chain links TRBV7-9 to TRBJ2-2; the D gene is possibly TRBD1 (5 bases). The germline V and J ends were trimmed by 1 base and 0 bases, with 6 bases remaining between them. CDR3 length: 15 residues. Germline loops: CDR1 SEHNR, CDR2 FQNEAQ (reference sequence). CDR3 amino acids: CASSLVQANTGELFF. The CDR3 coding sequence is TGTGCCAGCAGCTTAGTACAGGCGAACACCGGGGAGCTGTTTTTT. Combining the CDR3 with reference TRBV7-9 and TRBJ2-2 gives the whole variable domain DTGVSQNPRHKITKRGQNVTFRCDPISEHNRLYWYRQTLGQGPEFLTYFQNEAQLEKSRLLSDRFSAERPKGSFSTLEIQRTEQGDSAMYLCASSLVQANTGELFFGEGSRLTVL.

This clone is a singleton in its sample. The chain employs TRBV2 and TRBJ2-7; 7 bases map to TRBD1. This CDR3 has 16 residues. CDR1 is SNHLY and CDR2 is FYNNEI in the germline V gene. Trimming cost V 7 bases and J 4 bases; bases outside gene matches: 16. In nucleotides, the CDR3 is TGTGCCAGCACCGATAAGACAGGGATCGAGGGGTACGAGCAGTACTTC. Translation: CASTDKTGIEGYEQYF. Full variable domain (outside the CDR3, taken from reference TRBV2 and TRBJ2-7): EPEVTQTPSHQVTQMGQEVILRCVPISNHLYFYWYRQILGQKVEFLVSFYNNEISEKSEIFDDQFSVERPDGSNFTLKIRSTKLEDSAMYFCASTDKTGIEGYEQYFGPGTRLTVT.